This T cell receptor (beta chain) was captured by sequencing in a study of long-term antiretroviral therapy in people with HIV. Overall study results and limits: Blood draws took place between about 2003 and 2018 and possibly involved older ART regimens.

An immunoSEQ assay, version v3.0, was performed at survey level. Here immunoSEQ multiplex PCR was the method, and the copy in TCRdb shows in-frame clones only, minus some. The sample contains approximately 15,000 clones, around 84% of which appear only once. Details on this clone: Antigen: not known.

There are 14 residues in the CDR3. Between the trimmed V and J ends, which lost 3 bases and 0 bases, there was a span of 6 bases. Specimens held about 0.95-10 million cryopreserved PBMC prior to DNA extraction. The clonotype originates from a man younger than 30 with HIV. The sample here was unsorted PBMCs, taken 0.1 years before starting antiretroviral therapy. V is TRBV23-1 and J is TRBJ1-5; no firm D call. TRBV23-1 carries the ORF label, with uncertain function. CDR3 nucleotides: TGCGCCAGCAGTCAGGACTTTAGCAATCAGCCCCAGCATTTT. It translates to CASSQDFSNQPQHF.